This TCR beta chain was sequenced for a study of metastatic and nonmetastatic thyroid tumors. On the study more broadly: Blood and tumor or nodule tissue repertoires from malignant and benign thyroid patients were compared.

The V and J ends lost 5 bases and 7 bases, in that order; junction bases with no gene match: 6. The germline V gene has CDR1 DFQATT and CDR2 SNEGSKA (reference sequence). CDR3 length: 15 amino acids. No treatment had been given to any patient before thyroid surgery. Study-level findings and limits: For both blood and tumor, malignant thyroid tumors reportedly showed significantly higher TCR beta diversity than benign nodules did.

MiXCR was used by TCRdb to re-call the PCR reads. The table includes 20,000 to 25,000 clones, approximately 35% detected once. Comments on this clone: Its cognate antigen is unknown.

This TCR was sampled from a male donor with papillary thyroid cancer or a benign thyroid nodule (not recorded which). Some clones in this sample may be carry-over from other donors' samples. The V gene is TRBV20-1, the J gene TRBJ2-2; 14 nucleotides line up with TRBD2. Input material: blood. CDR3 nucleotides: TGCAGTGCTCCGGGACTAGCGGGAGATCACGGGGAGCTGTTTTTT. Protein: CSAPGLAGDHGELFF.